These 10 T cell receptor beta chains originate from one sample sequenced in a study of blood T cell repertoires in COVID-19. Here immunoSEQ multiplex PCR was the method, and the copy in TCRdb shows in-frame clones only, minus some. The table includes about 160,000 clones, roughly 86% detected once. The sample taken for sequencing was peripheral blood. These receptors all stem from a woman aged 55-69 years who had recovered from COVID-19.

This chain links TRBV3-1 (or the pseudogene TRBV3-2) with TRBJ1-1, with a possible D match to TRBD1 (5 bases). CDR3 length: 14 amino acids. Germline V gene sequence: CDR1 LGHDT, CDR2 YNNKEL (reference sequence). V was cut by 1 base and J by 5 bases, with 11 bases left in between. CDR3 in DNA: TGTGCCAGCAGCCAAGGGGGGGTGGGAACTGAAGCTTTCTTT. It specifies CASSQGGVGTEAFF.

The gene calls are TRBV19 and TRBJ1-1, with 9 bases lining up with TRBD1. This CDR3 spans 15 amino acids. In germline, CDR1 is LNHDA, CDR2 SQIVND (reference sequence). The V and J ends lost 4 bases and 6 bases, in that order; junction bases with no gene match: 9. The CDR3 sequence: CASSRTDRGAPEAFF. The CDR3 DNA reads as TGTGCCAGTAGTAGAACCGACAGGGGGGCCCCTGAAGCTTTCTTT.

This sequence joins TRBV5-4 and TRBJ1-4, with D perhaps matching TRBD1 (6 bases). This CDR3 has 14 amino acids. Looked up from germline, CDR1 is SGHNT and CDR2 is YYREEE (reference sequence). V was trimmed by 0 bases and J by 8 bases, leaving 11 bases between them. In DNA form, the CDR3 reads TGTGCCAGCAGCTTGGGCGGGGGCGGAGAAAAACTGTTTTTT. Translation: CASSLGGGGEKLFF.

This chain uses TRBV5-1 with TRBJ1-5, with D tentatively TRBD1 (6 bases). V shed 4 bases and J shed 4 bases, with 21 bases lying between them. This CDR3 is built from 17 residues. CDR1 and CDR2 from the germline V gene are SGHRS and YFSETQ. The CDR3 nucleotides read TGCGCCAGCAGCCCCCAGTTTTCGGACAGATCAAATCAGCCCCAGCATTTT. Its protein is CASSPQFSDRSNQPQHF.

This clone appeared once. The V gene is TRBV7-2, the J gene TRBJ2-7, with TRBD1 as a possible D gene (5 bases). This CDR3 is built from 15 residues. CDR1 is SGHTA and CDR2 is FQGNSA in the germline V gene. Trimming took 3 bases from V and 4 from J, leaving 16 bases between them. The CDR3 DNA sequence: TGTGCCAGCAGCTTGATCGGGCAGGGTGGGTACGAGCAGTACTTC. Protein sequence: CASSLIGQGGYEQYF. Together with reference TRBV7-2 and TRBJ2-7, the CDR3 gives the full variable domain: GAGVSQSPSNKVTEKGKDVELRCDPISGHTALYWYRQSLGQGLEFLIYFQGNSAPDKSGLPSDRFSAERTGGSVSTLTIQRTQQEDSAVYLCASSLIGQGGYEQYFGPGTRLTVT.

This rearrangement joins TRBV19 to TRBJ1-2, with D possibly being TRBD1 (5 bases). The CDR3 has 14 amino acids. V was shortened by 3 bases and J by 0 bases, with 8 bases between the two germline ends. CDR1 and CDR2 from the germline V gene are LNHDA and SQIVND (reference sequence). CDR3 protein: CASSMKGTNYGYTF. CDR3 sequence (DNA): TGTGCCAGTAGTATGAAGGGGACTAACTATGGCTACACCTTC.

This clone was recorded a few times. The chain has TRBV4-1 and TRBJ2-1, with a tentative D call TRBD1 (5 bases). The germline V gene encodes CDR1 MGHRA and CDR2 YSYEKL. There are 17 residues in the CDR3. Between the trimmed V and J ends, which lost 2 bases and 9 bases, there was a span of 23 bases. CDR3 region: CASSQMAFGQRLGEQFF. CDR3 coding DNA: TGCGCCAGCAGCCAAATGGCCTTCGGACAAAGGCTAGGTGAGCAGTTCTTC.

The chain employs TRBV10-3 and TRBJ2-3; possible D gene TRBD2, 6 bases. CDR3 length: 14 amino acids. With 4 bases removed from V and 3 bases from J, the gap between germline ends came to 11 bases. Germline lookup yields CDR1 ENHRY and CDR2 SYGVKD. The CDR3 sequence: CAISGTAGTDTQYF. CDR3 DNA sequence: TGTGCCATCAGTGGTACCGCGGGGACAGATACGCAGTATTTT.

Details on this clone: A much bigger clone sits one base away, suggesting this may be a read error. The chain carries TRBV4-1 and TRBJ2-5; no definite D call. CDR1 and CDR2 (germline): MGHRA, YSYEKL. V was clipped by 0 bases and J by 0 bases, with 5 bases between them. There are 14 residues in the CDR3. The CDR3 DNA sequence: TGCGCCAGCAGCCAAGATCCCAACCAAGAGACCCAGTACTTC. Translating it yields CASSQDPNQETQYF.

The chain links TRBV18 to TRBJ2-3; D unresolved. The CDR3 has 15 amino acids. Germline loops: CDR1 KGHSH, CDR2 LQKENI. The germline V and J ends were trimmed by 6 bases and 2 bases, with 15 bases remaining between them. The CDR3 protein is CASSPSPRLTDTQYF. The CDR3 DNA sequence: TGTGCCAGCTCCCCGTCGCCTAGACTCACAGATACGCAGTATTTT.